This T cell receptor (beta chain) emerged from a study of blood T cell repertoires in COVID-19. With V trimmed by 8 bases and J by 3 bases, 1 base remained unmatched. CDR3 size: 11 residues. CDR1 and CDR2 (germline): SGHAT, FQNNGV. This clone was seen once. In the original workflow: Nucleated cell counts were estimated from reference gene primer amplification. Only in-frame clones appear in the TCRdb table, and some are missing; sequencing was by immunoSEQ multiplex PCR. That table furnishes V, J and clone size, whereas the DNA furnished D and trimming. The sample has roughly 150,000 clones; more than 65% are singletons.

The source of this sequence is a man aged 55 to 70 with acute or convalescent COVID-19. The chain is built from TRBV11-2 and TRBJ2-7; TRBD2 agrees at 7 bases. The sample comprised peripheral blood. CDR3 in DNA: TGTGCCAGCGGGGACTACTACGAGCAGTACTTC. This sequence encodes CASGDYYEQYF.